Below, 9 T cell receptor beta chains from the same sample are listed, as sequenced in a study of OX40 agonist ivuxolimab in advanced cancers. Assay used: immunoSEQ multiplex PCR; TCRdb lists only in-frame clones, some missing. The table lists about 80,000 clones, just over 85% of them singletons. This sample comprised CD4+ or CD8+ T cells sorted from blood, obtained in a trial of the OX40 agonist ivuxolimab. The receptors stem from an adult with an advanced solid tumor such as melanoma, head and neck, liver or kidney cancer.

Here the CDR3 DNA reads TGTGCCAGCAGCTTGCTGACAGGGGTCTCGAGCTCTGGAAACACCATATATTTT. This encodes CASSLLTGVSSSGNTIYF. The V gene is TRBV5-6, the J gene TRBJ1-3, with 8 bases fitting TRBD1. Germline CDR1 SGHDT, CDR2 YYEEEE. The J segment lost 0 bases and the V segment lost 1 base, leaving 9 bases of the junction unmatched. The CDR3 has 18 amino acids.

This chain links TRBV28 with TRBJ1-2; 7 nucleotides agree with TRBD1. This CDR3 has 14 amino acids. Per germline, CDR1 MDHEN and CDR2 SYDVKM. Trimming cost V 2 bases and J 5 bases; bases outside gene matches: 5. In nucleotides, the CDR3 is TGTGCCAGCAGTTTAGGGGACAGAGGGTATGGCTACACCTTC. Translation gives CASSLGDRGYGYTF.

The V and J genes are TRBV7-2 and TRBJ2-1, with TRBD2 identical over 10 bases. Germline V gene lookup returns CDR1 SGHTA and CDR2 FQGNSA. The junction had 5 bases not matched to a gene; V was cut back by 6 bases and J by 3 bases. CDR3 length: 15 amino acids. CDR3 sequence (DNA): TGTGCCAGCAGTTCCGAGCGGGGGGGCTACAATGAGCAGTTCTTC. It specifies CASSSERGGYNEQFF.

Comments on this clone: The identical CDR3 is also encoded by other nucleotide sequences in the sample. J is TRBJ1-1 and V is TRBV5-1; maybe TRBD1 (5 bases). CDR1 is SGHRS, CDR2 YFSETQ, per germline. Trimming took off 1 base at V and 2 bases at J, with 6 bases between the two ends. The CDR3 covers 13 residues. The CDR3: CASSLTGNTEAFF. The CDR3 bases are TGCGCCAGCAGCTTGACAGGAAACACTGAAGCTTTCTTT.

The DNA for the CDR3 is TGTGCCAGCAGCCCCGGGACAGGGGACGCAGATACGCAGTATTTT. Its translation is CASSPGTGDADTQYF. The chain recombines TRBV7-9 with TRBJ2-3; TRBD1 aligns across 10 bases. V lost 5 bases to trimming and J lost 4 bases; unmatched junction nucleotides: 6. The CDR3 runs to 15 residues. The germline gives CDR1 SEHNR, CDR2 FQNEAQ (reference sequence).

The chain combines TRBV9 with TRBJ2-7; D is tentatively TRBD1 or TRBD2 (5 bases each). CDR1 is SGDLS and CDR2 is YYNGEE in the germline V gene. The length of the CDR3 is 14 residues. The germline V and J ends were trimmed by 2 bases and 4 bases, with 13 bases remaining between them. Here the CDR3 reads CASSVGPGVYEQYF. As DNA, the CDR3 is TGTGCCAGCAGCGTGGGACCTGGGGTTTACGAGCAGTACTTC.

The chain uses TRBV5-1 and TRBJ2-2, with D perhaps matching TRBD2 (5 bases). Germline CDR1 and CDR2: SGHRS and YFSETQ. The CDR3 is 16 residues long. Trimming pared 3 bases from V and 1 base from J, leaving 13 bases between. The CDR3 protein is CASSSPRRENTGELFF. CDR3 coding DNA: TGCGCCAGCAGCTCCCCAAGACGGGAGAACACCGGGGAGCTGTTTTTT.

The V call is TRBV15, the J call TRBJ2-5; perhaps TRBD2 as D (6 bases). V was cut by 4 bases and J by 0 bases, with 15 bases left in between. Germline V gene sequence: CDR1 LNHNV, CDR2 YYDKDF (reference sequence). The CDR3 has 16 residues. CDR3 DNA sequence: TGTGCCACCAGCATCCGGGACTTTACGTACCAAGAGACCCAGTACTTC. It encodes CATSIRDFTYQETQYF.

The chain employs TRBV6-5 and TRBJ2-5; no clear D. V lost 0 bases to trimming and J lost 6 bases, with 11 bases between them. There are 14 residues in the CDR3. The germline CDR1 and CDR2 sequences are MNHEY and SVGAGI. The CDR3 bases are TGTGCCAGCAGTTACTCTGACATAATAAAGACCCAGTACTTC. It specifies CASSYSDIIKTQYF.